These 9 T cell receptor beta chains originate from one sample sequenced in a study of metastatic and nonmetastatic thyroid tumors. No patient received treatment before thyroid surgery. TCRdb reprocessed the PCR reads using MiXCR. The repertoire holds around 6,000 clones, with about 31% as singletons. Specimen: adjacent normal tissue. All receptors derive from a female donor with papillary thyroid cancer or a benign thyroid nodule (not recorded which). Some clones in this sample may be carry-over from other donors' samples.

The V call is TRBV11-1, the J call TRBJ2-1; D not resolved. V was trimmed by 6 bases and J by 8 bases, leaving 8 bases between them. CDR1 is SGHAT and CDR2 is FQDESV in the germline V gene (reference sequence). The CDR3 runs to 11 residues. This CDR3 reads CASSSSDEQFF. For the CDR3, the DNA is TGTGCCAGCAGTTCCTCGGATGAGCAGTTCTTC.

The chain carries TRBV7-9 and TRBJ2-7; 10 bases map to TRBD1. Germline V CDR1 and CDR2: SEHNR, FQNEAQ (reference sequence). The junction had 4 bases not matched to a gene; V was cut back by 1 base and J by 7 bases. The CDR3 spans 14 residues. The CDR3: CASSLVGTGEEQYF. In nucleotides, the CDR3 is TGTGCCAGCAGCTTAGTGGGGACAGGGGAAGAGCAGTACTTC.

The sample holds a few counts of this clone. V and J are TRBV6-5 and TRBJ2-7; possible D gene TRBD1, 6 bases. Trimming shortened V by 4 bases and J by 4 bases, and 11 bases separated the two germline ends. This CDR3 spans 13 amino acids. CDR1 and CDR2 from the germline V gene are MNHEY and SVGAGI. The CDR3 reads CASSSRGTYEQYF. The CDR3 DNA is TGTGCCAGCAGTTCCAGGGGAACTTACGAGCAGTACTTC.

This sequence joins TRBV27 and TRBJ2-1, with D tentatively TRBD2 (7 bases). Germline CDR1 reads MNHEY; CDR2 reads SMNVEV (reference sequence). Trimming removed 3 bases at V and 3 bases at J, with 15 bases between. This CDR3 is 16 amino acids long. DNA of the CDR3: TGTGCCAGCAGTTTTGGGGGCGGGGGTTACTACAATGAGCAGTTCTTC. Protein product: CASSFGGGGYYNEQFF.

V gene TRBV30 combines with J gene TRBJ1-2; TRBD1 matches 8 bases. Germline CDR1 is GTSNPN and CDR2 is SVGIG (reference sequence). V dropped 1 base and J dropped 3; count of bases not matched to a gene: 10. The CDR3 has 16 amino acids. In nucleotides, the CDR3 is TGTGCCTGGAGTGAAAGGACAGGGTGGCTGTACTATGGCTACACCTTC. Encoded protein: CAWSERTGWLYYGYTF.

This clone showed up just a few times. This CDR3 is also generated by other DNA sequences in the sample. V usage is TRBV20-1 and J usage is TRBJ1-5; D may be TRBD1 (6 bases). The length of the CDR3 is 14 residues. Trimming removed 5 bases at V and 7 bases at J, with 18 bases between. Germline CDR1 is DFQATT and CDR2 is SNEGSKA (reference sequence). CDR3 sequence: CSAFPGGGGQPQHF. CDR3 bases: TGCAGTGCTTTCCCGGGAGGGGGGGGACAGCCCCAGCATTTT.

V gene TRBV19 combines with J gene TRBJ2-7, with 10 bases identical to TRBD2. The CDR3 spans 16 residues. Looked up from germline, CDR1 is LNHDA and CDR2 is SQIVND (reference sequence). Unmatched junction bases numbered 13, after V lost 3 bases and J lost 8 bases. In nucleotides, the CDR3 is TGTGCCAGTAGTATCGCAGCGGGGGGGACCAAAGTAAAGCAGTACTTC. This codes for CASSIAAGGTKVKQYF.

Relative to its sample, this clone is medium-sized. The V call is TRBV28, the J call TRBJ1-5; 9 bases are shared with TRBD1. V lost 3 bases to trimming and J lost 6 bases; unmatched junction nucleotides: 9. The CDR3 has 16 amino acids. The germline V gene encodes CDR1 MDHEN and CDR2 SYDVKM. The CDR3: CASSFRDRASPQPQHF. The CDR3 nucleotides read TGTGCCAGCAGTTTCAGGGACAGGGCGAGCCCTCAGCCCCAGCATTTT.

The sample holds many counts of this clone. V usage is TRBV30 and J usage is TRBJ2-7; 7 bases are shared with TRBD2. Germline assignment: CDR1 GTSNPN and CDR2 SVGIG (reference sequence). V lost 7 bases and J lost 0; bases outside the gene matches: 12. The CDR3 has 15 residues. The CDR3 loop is CAYRRWGGNSYEQYF. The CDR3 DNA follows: TGTGCCTACCGACGCTGGGGAGGGAACTCCTACGAGCAGTACTTC.